This TCR beta chain was captured in a study of T-cell memory formation after mild COVID-19. Study summary: Largely, the TCR clusters proved donor specific.

TCRdb re-called the 5' RACE reads with MiXCR, one entry per CDR3 protein. The data hold approximately 180,000 distinct CDR3 sequences, with around 16% observed a single time. As for this clonotype: Its specificity is unknown.

The CDR3 spans 13 residues. The V end was cut by 6 bases, the J end by 9 bases, with 15 bases between. The study, taken as a whole, reports: Pre-infection memory harbored some responding clones, suggesting cross-reactive memory joined.

The chain recombines TRBV12-3 or TRBV12-4 with TRBJ2-1; a weak D match, TRBD2 (5 bases). The sequencing sample was made of PBMCs or a T cell subset sorted from them (not recorded which). The origin of this receptor is an adult woman who had mild COVID-19 (a few samples of this study predate the infection). Cell type and time point are not known. The CDR3 DNA reads TGTGCCAGCAGACAAGGGCCGGGGAGTGAGCAGTTCTTC. It encodes CASRQGPGSEQFF.